These 24 T cell receptor beta chains were all obtained from the same sample, sequenced in a study of blood T cell repertoires in COVID-19. The repertoire was sequenced with immunoSEQ multiplex PCR; TCRdb's copy has only in-frame clones and lacks some. The sample consists of about 88,000 clones, 75% to 90% of them appearing once. Sequences were obtained from peripheral blood. These receptors all come from a human donor in a cohort sampled during active COVID-19.

The CDR3 bases are TGTGCCAGCAGTGAATATAGCGCTCGGGATACGCAGTATTTT. Protein: CASSEYSARDTQYF. V usage is TRBV6-1 and J usage is TRBJ2-3; tentatively, D is TRBD2 (5 bases). Germline assignment: CDR1 MNHNS and CDR2 SASEGT. The germline V and J ends were trimmed by 2 bases and 6 bases, with 12 bases remaining between them. The CDR3 is 14 residues long.

The rearrangement links TRBV28 to TRBJ2-7; the match to TRBD1 covers 8 bases. CDR1 is MDHEN, CDR2 SYDVKM, per germline. V lost 7 bases to trimming and J lost 6 bases; unmatched junction nucleotides: 11. The CDR3 consists of 14 residues. CDR3 sequence (DNA): TGTGCCAGCACCCCCAGGTCCAGGGGGCCCGAGCAGTACTTC. Its protein product is CASTPRSRGPEQYF.

The rearrangement uses TRBV19 and TRBJ2-3; 13 bases align to TRBD2. With V trimmed by 6 bases and J by 7 bases, 10 bases remained unmatched. Germline assignment: CDR1 LNHDA and CDR2 SQIVND (reference sequence). The CDR3 length is 16 residues. In DNA form, the CDR3 reads TGTGCCAGTAGACGACTAGCGGGGGGAGATAGGAATACGCAGTATTTT. Translation: CASRRLAGGDRNTQYF.

The gene calls are TRBV27 and TRBJ2-2; 10 bases are shared with TRBD1. The germline gives CDR1 MNHEY, CDR2 SMNVEV (reference sequence). V trimming: 6 bases; J trimming: 4 bases; junction bases outside the gene matches: 8. CDR3 length equals 16 residues. The CDR3 coding sequence is TGTGCCAGCAGCCTGTTGGGACAGGGGACCACCGGGGAGCTGTTTTTT. It translates to CASSLLGQGTTGELFF.

The rearrangement uses TRBV3-1 (or the pseudogene TRBV3-2) and TRBJ2-1; D might be TRBD1 (6 bases). The V gene lost 1 base and the J gene lost 8 bases, with 18 bases spanning the gap. CDR1 and CDR2 (germline): LGHDT, YNNKEL (reference sequence). This CDR3 spans 16 amino acids. The CDR3 nucleotides are TGTGCCAGCAGCCAAGGAAAAGGGGGTTGGCGGGATGAGCAGTTCTTC. Its translation is CASSQGKGGWRDEQFF.

The V gene is TRBV6-1, the J gene TRBJ2-7; possible D gene TRBD2, 5 bases. Deletions cut 2 bases from V and 3 bases from J, with 14 bases between. The CDR3 runs 15 residues. The V gene's germline CDR1 is MNHNS and CDR2 SASEGT. For the CDR3, the DNA is TGTGCCAGCAGTGAATTAAGCGGCGGCTACTACGAGCAGTACTTC. Translation: CASSELSGGYYEQYF.

The sample holds a few counts of this clone. This sequence joins TRBV13 and TRBJ2-6; TRBD2 might be the D (6 bases). Trimming cost V 5 bases and J 2 bases, with 13 bases left between them. Germline V gene data show CDR1 as PRHDT and CDR2 as FYEKMQ (reference sequence). CDR3 size: 16 residues. This chain's CDR3 is CASSRLLAPGANVLTF. The CDR3 nucleotides read TGTGCCAGCAGCCGTCTCCTAGCGCCTGGGGCCAACGTCCTGACTTTC. The complete variable domain, with remaining parts taken from reference TRBV13 and TRBJ2-6, reads AAGVIQSPRHLIKEKRETATLKCYPIPRHDTVYWYQQGPGQDPQFLISFYEKMQSDKGSIPDRFSAQQFSDYHSELNMSSLELGDSALYFCASSRLLAPGANVLTFGAGSRLTVL.

The chain has TRBV5-1 and TRBJ2-7; maybe TRBD2 (7 bases). The CDR3 runs 14 residues. V gave up 4 bases and J gave up 3 bases, with 14 bases separating them. Germline assignment: CDR1 SGHRS and CDR2 YFSETQ. The CDR3 here is CASSQGGRGYEQYF. For the CDR3, the DNA is TGCGCCAGCAGCCAAGGGGGGAGGGGCTACGAGCAGTACTTC.

The chain recombines TRBV10-3 with TRBJ2-5; 10 nucleotides line up with TRBD1. CDR1 and CDR2 from the germline V gene are ENHRY and SYGVKD. The CDR3 has 16 residues. V was pared by 3 bases and J by 6 bases, with 10 bases of the junction left unmatched. The CDR3 here is CAISESGQGILQTQYF. The CDR3 DNA reads TGTGCCATCAGTGAATCGGGACAGGGGATCCTGCAGACCCAGTACTTC.

The chain couples TRBV5-1 to TRBJ2-1; 10 bases are a match to TRBD2. This CDR3 comprises 15 residues. The V gene's germline CDR1 is SGHRS and CDR2 YFSETQ. V gave up 0 bases and J gave up 5 bases; unmatched junction bases: 2. The CDR3 is CASSLELAGNNEQFF. CDR3 DNA sequence: TGCGCCAGCAGCTTGGAACTAGCGGGGAACAATGAGCAGTTCTTC.

The chain combines TRBV3-1 (or the pseudogene TRBV3-2) with TRBJ2-6, with D unresolved. In germline, CDR1 is LGHDT, CDR2 YNNKEL (reference sequence). The CDR3 contains 16 residues. The V gene lost 1 base and the J gene lost 0 bases, with 7 bases spanning the gap. The CDR3 spells CASSQGPSSGANVLTF. The CDR3 nucleotides are TGTGCCAGCAGCCAAGGCCCCAGCTCTGGGGCCAACGTCCTGACTTTC.

The CDR3 DNA sequence: TGTGCCTGGAGTCGGGGGAGAAGGGCGGCTTTCTTT. Its translation is CAWSRGRRAAFF. The genes are TRBV30 and TRBJ1-1, with D maybe TRBD1 (5 bases). The germline gives CDR1 GTSNPN, CDR2 SVGIG (reference sequence). V was cut by 2 bases and J by 11 bases, with 15 bases left in between. The CDR3 loop spans 12 amino acids.

This clone was seen once. This rearrangement joins TRBV20-1 to TRBJ1-1; no reliable D call. V was clipped by 4 bases and J by 4 bases, with 13 bases between them. The CDR3 length is 13 residues. In germline, CDR1 is DFQATT, CDR2 SNEGSKA (reference sequence). The CDR3 loop is CSAIDRGPTEAFF. CDR3 sequence (DNA): TGCAGTGCTATTGACCGTGGCCCCACTGAAGCTTTCTTT.

This clone was counted a single time. The chain joins TRBV6-5 to TRBJ2-1; 8 positions match TRBD2. J was trimmed by 1 base and V by 7 bases; bases with no gene match: 6. CDR1 is MNHEY and CDR2 is SVGAGI in the germline V gene. This CDR3 region has 15 residues. For the CDR3, the DNA is TGTGCCAGCACCCCAACGGGAGGGTCCTACAATGAGCAGTTCTTC. This sequence encodes CASTPTGGSYNEQFF.

This clone showed up just once. V and J are TRBV29-1 and TRBJ2-1; 11 bases match TRBD2. The CDR3 has 15 amino acids. With 7 bases clipped from V and 4 bases from J, the junction kept 9 bases outside the gene matches. Germline CDR1 is SQVTM and CDR2 is ANQGSEA. Here the CDR3 DNA reads TGCAGCGGTTTTCTAGCGGGAGGTTCTTACAATGAGCAGTTCTTC. Translation: CSGFLAGGSYNEQFF.

The chain uses TRBV5-1 and TRBJ2-1; a weak D match, TRBD2 (6 bases). V lost 6 bases to trimming and J lost 0 bases, with 13 bases between them. CDR3 length: 15 residues. Germline values: CDR1 SGHRS, CDR2 YFSETQ. The CDR3 region has the DNA TGCGCCAGCAACGTCGGGAGCGGCTCCTACAATGAGCAGTTCTTC. Protein: CASNVGSGSYNEQFF.

The gene calls are TRBV5-1 and TRBJ2-7; 10 nucleotides line up with TRBD1. The CDR3 totals 15 residues. Germline CDR1 is SGHRS and CDR2 is YFSETQ. The junction had 7 bases not matched to a gene; V was cut back by 3 bases and J by 4 bases. CDR3 DNA: TGCGCCAGCAGCTACCGGACAGGGGGAGGGTACGAGCAGTACTTC. Its protein is CASSYRTGGGYEQYF.

The chain employs TRBV6-5 and TRBJ2-1; 9 positions match TRBD2. The CDR3 spans 15 residues. Losses at the gene ends were 6 bases for V and 3 bases for J; bases not matched to a gene: 6. Germline lookup yields CDR1 MNHEY and CDR2 SVGAGI. The CDR3 region has the DNA TGTGCCAGCAGCCCCACTAGCGGGTTCTACAATGAGCAGTTCTTC. Amino acid sequence: CASSPTSGFYNEQFF.

The chain recombines TRBV3-1 (or the pseudogene TRBV3-2) with TRBJ2-3, with TRBD1 matching over 9 bases. Germline V lookup: CDR1 LGHDT, CDR2 YNNKEL (reference sequence). The CDR3 consists of 16 residues. J gave up 3 bases and V 3 bases, and 7 bases lay outside the gene matches. CDR3 DNA sequence: TGTGCCAGCAGCCAGACACAGGGGGCTGGGACAGATACGCAGTATTTT. This gives the protein CASSQTQGAGTDTQYF.

This chain joins TRBV5-1 and TRBJ2-7; D gene ambiguous. V lost 3 bases, J lost 1 base, and 8 bases lay in between. The CDR3 has 13 residues. Germline CDR1 is SGHRS and CDR2 is YFSETQ. CDR3 bases: TGCGCCAGCAGCTCCTCCGTTTCCTACGAGCAGTACTTC. It specifies CASSSSVSYEQYF.

V usage is TRBV5-1 and J usage is TRBJ2-3, with 15 positions matching TRBD2. The length of the CDR3 is 15 residues. V gave up 3 bases and J gave up 4 bases; unmatched junction bases: 0. CDR1 SGHRS and CDR2 YFSETQ come from the germline V gene. CDR3 in DNA: TGCGCCAGCAGCTGGACTAGCGGGGGGGCAGATACGCAGTATTTT. It encodes CASSWTSGGADTQYF.

The chain joins TRBV5-1 to TRBJ1-4; TRBD1 is a possible D gene (5 bases). Germline V lookup: CDR1 SGHRS, CDR2 YFSETQ. V lost 4 bases and J lost 8, with 15 bases in between. This CDR3 is built from 14 residues. As DNA, the CDR3 is TGCGCCAGCAGCGAAATCCAGGGAAACGAAAAACTGTTTTTT. This sequence encodes CASSEIQGNEKLFF.

This chain uses TRBV6-5 with TRBJ2-7; 10 nucleotides line up with TRBD2. CDR1 is MNHEY and CDR2 is SVGAGI in the germline V gene. The CDR3 consists of 14 residues. With V trimmed by 8 bases and J by 2 bases, 6 bases remained unmatched. The CDR3 reads CASDGLAVPYEQYF. The CDR3, as DNA: TGTGCCAGCGACGGACTAGCGGTTCCCTACGAGCAGTACTTC.

This chain uses TRBV4-1 with TRBJ1-6, with 7 bases aligning to TRBD1. This CDR3 comprises 14 residues. The V gene's germline CDR1 is MGHRA and CDR2 YSYEKL. The V gene end was trimmed by 0 bases and the J gene end by 15 bases; junction bases not matched to a gene: 8. In DNA form, the CDR3 reads TGCGCCAGCAGCCAAGATCAGGGGGTTGGGCACCTCCACTTT. Translation gives CASSQDQGVGHLHF.